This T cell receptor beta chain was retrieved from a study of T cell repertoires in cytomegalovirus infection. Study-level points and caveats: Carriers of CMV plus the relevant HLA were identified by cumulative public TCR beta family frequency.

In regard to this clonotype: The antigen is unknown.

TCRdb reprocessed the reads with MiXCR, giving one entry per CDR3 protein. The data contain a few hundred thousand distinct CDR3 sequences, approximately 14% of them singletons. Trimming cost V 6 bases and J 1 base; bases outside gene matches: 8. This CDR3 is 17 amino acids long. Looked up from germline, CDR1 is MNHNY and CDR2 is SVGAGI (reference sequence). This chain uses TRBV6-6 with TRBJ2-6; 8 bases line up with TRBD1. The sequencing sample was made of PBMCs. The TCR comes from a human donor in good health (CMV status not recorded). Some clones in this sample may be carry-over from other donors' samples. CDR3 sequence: CASRTDRVDSGANVLTF. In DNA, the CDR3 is TGTGCCAGCAGAACGGACAGGGTAGATTCTGGGGCCAACGTCCTGACTTTC.